The 10 T cell receptor beta chains presented below share a single source sample, sequenced in a study of T cell responses to AZD1222 COVID-19 vaccine. Using immunoSEQ multiplex PCR, the repertoire was profiled, and TCRdb retains in-frame clones only, with some absent. The table shows 90,000 to 150,000 clones, with approximately 90% occurring only once. This specimen consisted of peripheral blood, obtained 28 days after the second AZD1222 dose. The receptors shown here come from an adult who received the AZD1222 COVID-19 vaccine.

This clone has just a few counts. V gene TRBV5-4 combines with J gene TRBJ2-7; the D is unclear. Germline CDR1 SGHNT, CDR2 YYREEE (reference sequence). The germline V and J ends were trimmed by 5 bases and 1 base, with 13 bases remaining between them. CDR3 length equals 14 residues. The CDR3 is CASSMMTPSYEQYF. For the CDR3, the DNA is TGTGCCAGCAGTATGATGACGCCGTCCTACGAGCAGTACTTC.

In the case of this clone: A read error may produce the germline difference seen at one junction end. The rearrangement joins TRBV7-7 to TRBJ2-1; D possibly matches TRBD1 or TRBD2 (5 bases each). The CDR3 loop spans 15 amino acids. Germline assignment: CDR1 SSHAT and CDR2 FNYEAQ (reference sequence). The CDR3 loop reads CASSLELGGGNEQFF. In nucleotides, the CDR3 is TGTGCTAGCAGCTTAGAACTTGGTGGGGGCAATGAGCAGTTCTTC. Variable domain in full (rest from reference TRBV7-7 and TRBJ2-1): GAGVSQSPRYKVTKRGQDVTLRCDPISSHATLYWYQQALGQGPEFLTYFNYEAQPDKSGLPSDRFSAERPEGSISTLTIQRTEQRDSAMYRCASSLELGGGNEQFFGPGTRLTVL.

V is TRBV7-2 and J is TRBJ2-3, with a weak D call TRBD1 (5 bases). The CDR3 covers 15 residues. Deletions cut 6 bases from V and 1 base from J, with 14 bases between. Looked up from germline, CDR1 is SGHTA and CDR2 is FQGNSA. The DNA of the CDR3 is TGTGCCAGCAGTCCAGACAGATTCCGCACAGATACGCAGTATTTT. It codes for CASSPDRFRTDTQYF.

The J gene is TRBJ1-5, the V gene TRBV28, with TRBD1 as a possible D gene (6 bases). Trimming pared 10 bases from V and 4 bases from J, leaving 11 bases between. CDR1 and CDR2 from the germline V gene are MDHEN and SYDVKM. The CDR3 extends over 12 amino acids. The CDR3 DNA is TGTGCCACCCGACAGGTTAATCAGCCCCAGCATTTT. Translated, it gives CATRQVNQPQHF.

V and J are TRBV10-1 and TRBJ1-1, with 7 bases that match TRBD1. Germline V CDR1 and CDR2: WNHNN, SYGVQD (reference sequence). The CDR3 runs 15 residues. Losses at the gene ends were 3 bases for V and 4 bases for J; bases not matched to a gene: 8. The CDR3 reads CASSDHGTAGTEAFF. The DNA of the CDR3 is TGCGCCAGCAGTGATCACGGGACAGCGGGCACTGAAGCTTTCTTT.

The rearrangement links TRBV30 to TRBJ1-4, with TRBD1 matching 7 bases. V was pared by 2 bases and J by 4 bases, with 10 bases of the junction left unmatched. This CDR3 is built from 16 residues. Germline values: CDR1 GTSNPN, CDR2 SVGIG (reference sequence). CDR3 amino acids: CAWSQPWTGFNEKLFF. The CDR3 bases are TGTGCCTGGAGTCAACCCTGGACAGGCTTTAATGAAAAACTGTTTTTT.

The DNA of the CDR3 is TGTGCCACTCGACAGAACGAGTCTAATGAAAAACTGTTTTTT. Its translation: CATRQNESNEKLFF. The rearrangement links TRBV2 to TRBJ1-4; D might be TRBD1 (5 bases). Trimming took 10 bases from V and 3 from J, leaving 15 bases between them. The CDR3 totals 14 residues. CDR1 and CDR2 (germline): SNHLY, FYNNEI.

V and J are TRBV6-5 and TRBJ2-3; no reliable D call. Germline V lookup: CDR1 MNHEY, CDR2 SVGAGI. Trimming left V 5 bases short and J 0 bases short, with 12 bases between. CDR3 length: 15 residues. The CDR3 loop is CASSPTASSTDTQYF. DNA of the CDR3: TGTGCCAGCAGTCCTACAGCCTCTAGCACAGATACGCAGTATTTT.

The gene calls are TRBV18 and TRBJ2-3; D is perhaps TRBD2 (7 bases). The V end was cut by 6 bases, the J end by 2 bases, with 15 bases between. The CDR3 covers 15 residues. The germline CDR1 and CDR2 sequences are KGHSH and LQKENI. This CDR3 is CASSSGGAPTDTQYF. The DNA for the CDR3 is TGTGCCAGCTCCAGTGGGGGGGCCCCCACAGATACGCAGTATTTT.

DNA for the CDR3: TGTGCCAGCAGCCCTACTAGCGGGGGGGCGGTAGATACGCAGTATTTT. Amino acids: CASSPTSGGAVDTQYF. The chain carries TRBV4-2 and TRBJ2-3, with TRBD2 matching 13 bases. This CDR3 is 16 amino acids long. V was clipped by 4 bases and J by 5 bases; unmatched bases: 6. Germline CDR1 reads LGHNA; CDR2 reads YNFKEQ.